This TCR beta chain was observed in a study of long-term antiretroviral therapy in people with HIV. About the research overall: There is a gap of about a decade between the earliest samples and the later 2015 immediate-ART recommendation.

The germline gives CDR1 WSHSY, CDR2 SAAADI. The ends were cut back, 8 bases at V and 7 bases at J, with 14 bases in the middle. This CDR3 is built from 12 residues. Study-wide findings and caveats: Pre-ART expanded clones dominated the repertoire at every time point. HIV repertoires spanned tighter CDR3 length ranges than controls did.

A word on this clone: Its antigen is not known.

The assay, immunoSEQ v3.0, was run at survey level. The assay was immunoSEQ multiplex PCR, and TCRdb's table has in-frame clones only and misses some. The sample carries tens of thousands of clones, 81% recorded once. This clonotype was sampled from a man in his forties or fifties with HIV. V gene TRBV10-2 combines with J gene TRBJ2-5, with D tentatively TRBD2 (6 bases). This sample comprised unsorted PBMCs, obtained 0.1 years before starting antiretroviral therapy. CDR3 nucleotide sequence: TGCGCCAGCGGGGGACTGGTGACGACCCAGTACTTC. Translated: CASGGLVTTQYF.